One TCR beta chain is described in this entry. The CDR3 extends over 15 amino acids. V was clipped by 0 bases and J by 7 bases; unmatched bases: 6. Germline assignment: CDR1 SGHRS and CDR2 YFSETQ. The data belong to a study of blood T cell repertoires in COVID-19. Background on the study: From T cells, B-cell-depleted T cells, or PBMCs came the material, which was cDNA or gDNA.

Sequencing was performed with immunoSEQ multiplex PCR; in TCRdb, only in-frame clones are kept and a portion is missing. Counted here are 70,000 or so clones, around 84% occurring once; the ten biggest clones make up about a tenth. Sequencing was done on a sample of peripheral blood. The source is a man in his 70s with active or convalescent COVID-19. V is TRBV5-1 and J is TRBJ2-1; 8 bases match TRBD1. CDR3 sequence (DNA): TGCGCCAGCAGCTTGGTGGACAGGGTGAGGAATGAGCAGTTCTTC. Residues: CASSLVDRVRNEQFF.